This T cell receptor (beta chain) comes out of a study of blood T cell repertoires in COVID-19. Study-level information: The study drew acute and convalescent COVID-19 samples from the United States, Italy and Spain. The cDNA or gDNA used as material had been derived from T cells, B-cell-depleted T cells, or PBMCs.

Per the authors' pipeline: Using reference gene primer amplification, nucleated cell counts were estimated. TCRdb's copy holds only in-frame clones and misses some; the assay was immunoSEQ multiplex PCR. The D gene and trimming were derived from the DNA, and the V and J assignments and clone size from that table. The sample includes 120,000 or so clones, approximately 82% of them seen just once. The material sequenced was peripheral blood. The TCR was taken from a man aged 80 or over with active or convalescent COVID-19.

The CDR3 reads CASSQDGARCEQYF. CDR3 nucleotides: TGTGCCAGCAGCCAAGATGGGGCCAGATGCGAGCAGTACTTC. The V gene is TRBV3-1 (or the pseudogene TRBV3-2), the J gene TRBJ2-7; possible D gene TRBD1, 5 bases. Between the trimmed V and J ends, which lost 0 bases and 6 bases, there was a span of 12 bases. The CDR3 contains 14 residues. Germline CDR1 is LGHDT and CDR2 is YNNKEL (reference sequence).